Listed below are T cell receptor beta chains from one sample, sequenced in a study of OX40 agonist ivuxolimab in advanced cancers. The table came from immunoSEQ multiplex PCR; TCRdb's copy has only in-frame clones and leaves some out. The table lists some 86,000 clones, 86% of them singletons. The source material was CD4+ or CD8+ T cells sorted from blood, sampled in a trial of the OX40 agonist ivuxolimab. These receptors all stem from an adult with an advanced solid tumor such as melanoma, head and neck, liver or kidney cancer. Each CDR3 is given with its conserved first and last residue. D genes are given only for firm matches. Size is stated for part of the rows, as once, few or many counts, or as a class when the clone is expanded.

TRBJ2-1 TRBV4-3 - once CASSQRWGGTVYNEQFF TGCGCCAGCAGCCAAAGATGGGGCGGGACAGTCTACAATGAGCAGTTCTTC
TRBJ1-2 TRBV6-5 - - CASRRTEYGYTF TGTGCCAGCAGAAGGACAGAATATGGCTACACCTTC
TRBJ1-5 TRBV5-8 - - CASSLTGRDDQPQHF TGTGCCAGCAGCTTGACAGGGCGGGACGATCAGCCCCAGCATTTT
TRBJ2-6 TRBV6-4 - medium-sized CASSPSPGATGANVLTF TGTGCCAGCAGTCCCTCCCCGGGGGCCACTGGGGCCAACGTCCTGACTTTC
TRBJ1-1 TRBV12-5 - - CASGPPGVRSTEAFF TGTGCTAGTGGTCCCCCGGGGGTCCGGAGCACTGAAGCTTTCTTT
TRBJ2-1 TRBV5-8 TRBD2 - CASSLVGRGGEQFF TGTGCCAGCAGCTTGGTCGGGAGGGGTGGTGAGCAGTTCTTC
TRBJ2-1 TRBV7-9 - - CASSLEGAMNEQFF TGTGCCAGCAGCTTAGAAGGGGCTATGAATGAGCAGTTCTTC
TRBJ2-1 TRBV27 - - CASSLRPYNEQFF TGTGCCAGCAGCTTGAGGCCTTACAATGAGCAGTTCTTC
TRBJ2-1 TRBV23-1 TRBD2 - CASSRDQISPGLEKSNEQFF TGCGCCAGCAGTCGCGATCAGATCAGTCCGGGACTAGAGAAATCCAATGAGCAGTTCTTC
TRBJ2-2 TRBV11-2 - - CASSATGSYGTGELFF TGTGCCAGCAGCGCGACCGGGTCATATGGTACCGGGGAGCTGTTTTTT
TRBJ2-2 TRBV5-1 TRBD2 - CASSSGGGVGTGELFF TGCGCCAGCAGCTCGGGAGGTGGGGTCGGAACCGGGGAGCTGTTTTTT
TRBJ1-1 TRBV2 - - CASSERSLGTEAFF TGTGCCAGCAGTGAAAGGTCCCTGGGCACTGAAGCTTTCTTT
TRBJ2-3 TRBV7-2 - - CASSLMPVGDTQYF TGTGCCAGCAGCTTAATGCCAGTAGGTGATACGCAGTATTTT
TRBJ2-2 TRBV11-2 - - CASSSLEIGELFF TGTGCCAGCAGCTCTCTAGAAATCGGGGAGCTGTTTTTT
TRBJ2-3 TRBV19 - - CASSIGQTSTDTQYF TGTGCCAGTAGTATAGGACAGACTAGCACAGATACGCAGTATTTT
TRBJ1-3 TRBV6-1 - - CASSETWAGSGNTIYF TGTGCCAGCAGTGAAACTTGGGCAGGCTCTGGAAACACCATATATTTT
TRBJ2-1 TRBV7-2 TRBD2 - CASSLKLAGVYNEQFF TGTGCCAGCAGCCTGAAACTAGCGGGAGTATACAATGAGCAGTTCTTC
TRBJ1-6 TRBV6-6 TRBD1 once CASSPQQGQGNSPLHF TGTGCCAGCAGTCCCCAACAGGGACAGGGGAATTCACCCCTCCACTTT
TRBJ1-5 TRBV19 TRBD1 - CASSISKGAEQPQHF TGTGCCAGTAGTATCAGTAAGGGGGCCGAGCAGCCCCAGCATTTT
TRBJ2-7 TRBV27 TRBD2 - CASSLTSGSYEQYF TGTGCCAGCAGCCTGACTAGCGGGAGTTACGAGCAGTACTTC
TRBJ2-7 TRBV5-1 - - CASSLIQGWGEQYF TGCGCCAGCAGCTTGATCCAGGGCTGGGGAGAGCAGTACTTC
TRBJ2-7 TRBV5-5 - - CASSGRTGSSYEQYF TGTGCCAGCAGTGGGCGAACGGGGAGCTCCTACGAGCAGTACTTC
TRBJ1-5 TRBV2 TRBD1 medium-sized CASRKTVGQGKNQPQHF TGTGCCAGCAGGAAAACGGTGGGACAGGGGAAAAATCAGCCCCAGCATTTT
TRBJ2-7 TRBV5-4 TRBD2 - CASSLGGGLAFHEQYF TGTGCCAGCAGCTTGGGTGGAGGACTAGCATTCCACGAGCAGTACTTC
TRBJ2-1 TRBV10-2 TRBD2 - CASRGLAGGEQFF TGCGCCAGCAGGGGGCTAGCGGGAGGAGAGCAGTTCTTC
TRBJ2-1 TRBV12-5 TRBD2 - CASGLGLAGVNEQFF TGTGCTAGTGGTTTGGGACTAGCGGGAGTAAATGAGCAGTTCTTC